This T cell receptor (beta chain) was documented in a study of cytomegalovirus exposure and HLA in healthy donors. This clone has a handful of counts. The PCR had 60 Vbeta and 13 Jbeta primers. Method: immunoSEQ multiplex PCR; TCRdb's copy keeps in-frame clones and lacks some. Of 250,000 to 350,000 clones in the sample, roughly 90% were seen once. Germline values: CDR1 SEHNR, CDR2 FQNEAQ (reference sequence). CDR3 size: 13 residues. V dropped 0 bases and J dropped 3 bases, with 6 bases sitting between them. The TCR sequence derives from a man aged 35 to 55 in good health and CMV-seropositive. Sequenced sample: PBMCs. The chain combines TRBV7-9 with TRBJ2-7; no firm D call. The CDR3: CASSLAPLYEQYF. The CDR3 nucleotides read TGTGCCAGCAGCTTAGCACCACTCTACGAGCAGTACTTC.